This TCR beta chain is drawn from a study of blood T cell repertoires in COVID-19. Germline V gene lookup returns CDR1 LNHDA and CDR2 SQIVND (reference sequence). CDR3 length: 15 residues. After removal of 7 bases from V and 1 base from J, the junction contained 4 bases not matched to a gene. The repertoire was sequenced with immunoSEQ multiplex PCR; TCRdb's copy has only in-frame clones and lacks some. The table has tens of thousands of clones, roughly 90% seen once. The TCR sequence derives from a man between 70 and 80 years old with acute or convalescent COVID-19. The chain joins TRBV19 to TRBJ1-5; 10 bases fit TRBD1. Sequencing was performed on peripheral blood. The CDR3 coding sequence is TGTGCCAGTACCGTGGGACAGGGGAGCAATCAGCCCCAGCATTTT. This codes for CASTVGQGSNQPQHF.